The rows below give T cell receptor beta chains drawn from one sample of a study of CD4 T cell repertoires in COVID-19. Profiled with immunoSEQ multiplex PCR; TCRdb holds only in-frame clones, not every one. The sample lists some 80,000 clones; about four fifths were seen once. The sequences come from CD4+ T cells from peripheral blood, collected after recovery from COVID-19. The receptors come from a human donor who had COVID-19. Both conserved end residues are part of each CDR3.

j_call v_call cdr3_aa
TRBJ1-2 TRBV4-1 CASSQEGTSLGYGYTF
TRBJ2-7 TRBV11-2 CASSSGLFSYEQYF
TRBJ1-5 TRBV27 CASSRGDNQPQHF
TRBJ2-1 TRBV29-1 CSVGPRAYNEQFF
TRBJ1-5 TRBV19 CASTYRDAGNQPQHF
TRBJ1-5 TRBV7-9 CASSPQDAQDSNQPQHF
TRBJ2-3 TRBV6-5 CASRLAGARDTQYF
TRBJ2-7 TRBV2 CASGEPPGSYEQYF
TRBJ1-1 TRBV5-7 CASSVKHRGLRAFF
TRBJ1-2 TRBV27 CASSFRRYYGYTF
TRBJ1-2 TRBV2 CASSDPGQSLYGYTF
TRBJ2-5 TRBV7-3 CASSPDRGRETQYF
TRBJ2-1 TRBV2 CASSDLYNEQFF
TRBJ2-2 TRBV7-3 CASSLYVAGELFF
TRBJ2-2 TRBV24-1 CATSDARLGRRGELFF
TRBJ1-6 TRBV14 CASSQTGVHSPLHF
TRBJ2-3 TRBV19 CASSIGQGEIDTQYF